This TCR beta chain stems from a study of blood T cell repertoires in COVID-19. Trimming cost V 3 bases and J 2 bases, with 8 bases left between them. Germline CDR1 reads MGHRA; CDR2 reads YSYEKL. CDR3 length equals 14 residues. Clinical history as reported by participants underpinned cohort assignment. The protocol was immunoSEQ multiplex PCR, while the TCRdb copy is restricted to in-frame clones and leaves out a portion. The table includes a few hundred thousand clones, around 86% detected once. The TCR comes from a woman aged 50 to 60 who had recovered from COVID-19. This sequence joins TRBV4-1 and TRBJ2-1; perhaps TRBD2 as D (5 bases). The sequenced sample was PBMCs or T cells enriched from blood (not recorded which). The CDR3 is CASSQERPYNEQFF. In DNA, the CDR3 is TGCGCCAGCAGCCAGGAGCGGCCCTACAATGAGCAGTTCTTC.